One T cell receptor beta chain is described in this entry. V lost 7 bases, J lost 2 bases, and 11 bases lay in between. Germline CDR1 MNHEY, CDR2 SVGAGI. The CDR3 runs to 14 residues. The source of the sample is a study of shared clonotypes between healthy human individuals. The data were produced by immunoSEQ multiplex PCR, yet TCRdb's version contains in-frame clones alone and is incomplete. The sample shows more than 2 million clones, roughly 94% of them seen only once. This clonotype originated in a man aged 18 to 35 in good health. Sequencing was carried out using naive CD4+ T cells sorted from blood. As to subset: CD45RA+ positively selected. The rearrangement joins TRBV6-5 to TRBJ2-2; D remains ambiguous. This CDR3 is CASNRGSNTGELFF. CDR3 bases: TGTGCCAGCAATAGAGGCAGTAACACCGGGGAGCTGTTTTTT.